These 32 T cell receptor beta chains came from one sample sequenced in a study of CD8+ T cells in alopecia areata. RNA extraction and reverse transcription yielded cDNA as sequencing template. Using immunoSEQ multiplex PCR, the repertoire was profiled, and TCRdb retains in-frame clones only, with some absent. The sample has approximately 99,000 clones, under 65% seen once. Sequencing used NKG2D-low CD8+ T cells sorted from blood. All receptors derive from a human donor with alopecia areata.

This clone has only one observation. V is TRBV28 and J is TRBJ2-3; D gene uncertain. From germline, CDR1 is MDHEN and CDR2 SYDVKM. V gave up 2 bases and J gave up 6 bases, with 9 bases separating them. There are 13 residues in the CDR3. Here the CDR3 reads CASSLEVRDTQYF. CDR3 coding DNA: TGTGCCAGCAGTTTAGAGGTCCGGGATACGCAGTATTTT.

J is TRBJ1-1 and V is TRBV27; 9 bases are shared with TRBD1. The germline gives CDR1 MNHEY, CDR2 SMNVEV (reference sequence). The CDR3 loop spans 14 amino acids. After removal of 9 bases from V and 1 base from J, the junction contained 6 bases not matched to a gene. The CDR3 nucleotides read TGTGCCAGTATGAAGGGACAGGGGAACACTGAAGCTTTCTTT. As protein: CASMKGQGNTEAFF.

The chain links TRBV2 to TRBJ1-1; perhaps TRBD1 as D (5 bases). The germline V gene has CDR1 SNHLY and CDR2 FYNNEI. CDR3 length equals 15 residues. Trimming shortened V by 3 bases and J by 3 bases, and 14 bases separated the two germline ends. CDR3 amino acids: CASSDPGGGHTEAFF. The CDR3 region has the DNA TGTGCCAGCAGTGACCCTGGGGGTGGTCACACTGAAGCTTTCTTT.

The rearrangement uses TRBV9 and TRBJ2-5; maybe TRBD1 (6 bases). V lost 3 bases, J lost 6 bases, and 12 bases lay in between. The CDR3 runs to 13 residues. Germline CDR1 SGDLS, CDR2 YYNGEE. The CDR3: CASSDSGAKTQYF. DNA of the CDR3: TGTGCCAGCAGCGATTCAGGGGCCAAGACCCAGTACTTC.

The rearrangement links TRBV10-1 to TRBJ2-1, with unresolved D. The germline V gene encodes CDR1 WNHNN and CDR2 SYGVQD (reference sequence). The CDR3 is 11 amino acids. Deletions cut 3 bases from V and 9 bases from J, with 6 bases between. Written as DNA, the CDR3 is TGCGCCAGCAGTGACGGTAGTGAGCAGTTCTTC. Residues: CASSDGSEQFF.

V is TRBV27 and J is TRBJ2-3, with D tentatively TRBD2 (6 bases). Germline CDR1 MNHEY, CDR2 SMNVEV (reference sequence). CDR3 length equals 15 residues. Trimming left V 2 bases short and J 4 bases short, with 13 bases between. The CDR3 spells CASSLREPIADTQYF. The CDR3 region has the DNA TGTGCCAGCAGTTTACGGGAGCCGATTGCAGATACGCAGTATTTT.

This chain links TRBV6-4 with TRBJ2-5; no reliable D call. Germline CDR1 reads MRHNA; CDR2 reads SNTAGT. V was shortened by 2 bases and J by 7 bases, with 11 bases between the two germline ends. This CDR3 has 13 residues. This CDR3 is CASSDRAAGTQYF. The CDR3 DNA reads TGTGCCAGCAGTGACAGGGCCGCCGGGACCCAGTACTTC.

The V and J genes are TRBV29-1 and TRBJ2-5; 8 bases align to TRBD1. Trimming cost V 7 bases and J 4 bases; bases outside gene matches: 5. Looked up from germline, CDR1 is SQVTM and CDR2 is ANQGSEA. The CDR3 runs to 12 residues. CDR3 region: CSAWTGLETQYF. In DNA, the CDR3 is TGCAGCGCGTGGACAGGGTTAGAGACCCAGTACTTC.

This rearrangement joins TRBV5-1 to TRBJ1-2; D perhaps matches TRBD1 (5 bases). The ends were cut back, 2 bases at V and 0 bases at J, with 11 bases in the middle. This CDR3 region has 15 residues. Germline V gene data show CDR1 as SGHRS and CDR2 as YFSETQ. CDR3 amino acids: CASSFRGEANYGYTF. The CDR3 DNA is TGCGCCAGCAGCTTCAGAGGGGAGGCTAACTATGGCTACACCTTC.

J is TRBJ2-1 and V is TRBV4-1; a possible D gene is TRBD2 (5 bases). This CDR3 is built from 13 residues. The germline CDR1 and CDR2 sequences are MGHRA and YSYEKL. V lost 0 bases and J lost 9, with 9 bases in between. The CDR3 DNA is TGCGCCAGCAGCCAAGAGGTCCGGGGTGAGCAGTTCTTC. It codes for CASSQEVRGEQFF.

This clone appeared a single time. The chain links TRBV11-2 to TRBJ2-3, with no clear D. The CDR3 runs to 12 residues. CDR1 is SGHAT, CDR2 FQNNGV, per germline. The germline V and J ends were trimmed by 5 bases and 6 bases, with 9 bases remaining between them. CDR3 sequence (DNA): TGTGCCAGCAGCCTTTATGGGGATACGCAGTATTTT. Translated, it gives CASSLYGDTQYF.

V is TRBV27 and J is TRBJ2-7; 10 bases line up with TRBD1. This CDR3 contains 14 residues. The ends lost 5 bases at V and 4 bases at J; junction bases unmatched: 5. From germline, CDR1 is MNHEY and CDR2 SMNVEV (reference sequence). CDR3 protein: CASSHRDRGYEQYF. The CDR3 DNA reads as TGTGCCAGCAGTCACCGGGACAGGGGTTACGAGCAGTACTTC.

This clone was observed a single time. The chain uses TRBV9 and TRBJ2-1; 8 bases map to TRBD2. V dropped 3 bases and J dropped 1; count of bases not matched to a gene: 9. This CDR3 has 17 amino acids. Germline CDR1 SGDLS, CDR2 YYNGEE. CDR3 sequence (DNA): TGTGCCAGCAGCGCGCGGGGCGGGAGGTCTTCCTACAATGAGCAGTTCTTC. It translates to CASSARGGRSSYNEQFF.

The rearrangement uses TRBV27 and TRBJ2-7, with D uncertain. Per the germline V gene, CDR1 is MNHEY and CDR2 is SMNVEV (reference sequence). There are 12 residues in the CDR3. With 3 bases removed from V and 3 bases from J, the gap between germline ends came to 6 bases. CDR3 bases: TGTGCCAGCAGTTTCGGCATCTACGAGCAGTACTTC. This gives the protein CASSFGIYEQYF.

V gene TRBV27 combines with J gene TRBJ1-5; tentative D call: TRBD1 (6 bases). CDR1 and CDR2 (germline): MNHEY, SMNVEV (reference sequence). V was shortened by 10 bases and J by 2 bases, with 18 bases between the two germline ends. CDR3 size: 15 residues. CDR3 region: CATSETGGGNQPQHF. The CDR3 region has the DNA TGTGCCACCTCAGAGACAGGAGGAGGCAATCAGCCCCAGCATTTT.

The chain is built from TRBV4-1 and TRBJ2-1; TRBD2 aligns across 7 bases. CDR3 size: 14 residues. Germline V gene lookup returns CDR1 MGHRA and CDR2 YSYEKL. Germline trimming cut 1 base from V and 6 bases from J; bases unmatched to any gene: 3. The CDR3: CASSQVERGNEQFF. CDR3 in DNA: TGCGCCAGCAGCCAAGTAGAGCGGGGCAATGAGCAGTTCTTC.

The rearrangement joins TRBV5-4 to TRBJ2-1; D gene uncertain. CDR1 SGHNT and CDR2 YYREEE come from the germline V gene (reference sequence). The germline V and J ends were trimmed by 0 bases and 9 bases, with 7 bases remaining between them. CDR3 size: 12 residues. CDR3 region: CASSLGGSEQFF. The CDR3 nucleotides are TGTGCCAGCAGCTTGGGTGGATCTGAGCAGTTCTTC.

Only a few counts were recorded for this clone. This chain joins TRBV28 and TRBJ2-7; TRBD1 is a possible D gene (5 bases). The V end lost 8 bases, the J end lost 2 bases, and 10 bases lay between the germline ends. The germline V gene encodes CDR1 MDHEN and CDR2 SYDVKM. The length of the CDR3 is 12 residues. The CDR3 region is CASGTGTYEQYF. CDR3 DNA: TGTGCCAGCGGAACAGGTACCTACGAGCAGTACTTC.

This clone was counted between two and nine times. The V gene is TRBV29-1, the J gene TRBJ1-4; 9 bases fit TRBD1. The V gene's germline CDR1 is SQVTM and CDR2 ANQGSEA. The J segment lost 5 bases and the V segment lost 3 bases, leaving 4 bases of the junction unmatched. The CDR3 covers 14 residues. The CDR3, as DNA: TGCAGCGTTGAGGCCGGGACAGGGAATGAAAAACTGTTTTTT. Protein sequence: CSVEAGTGNEKLFF.

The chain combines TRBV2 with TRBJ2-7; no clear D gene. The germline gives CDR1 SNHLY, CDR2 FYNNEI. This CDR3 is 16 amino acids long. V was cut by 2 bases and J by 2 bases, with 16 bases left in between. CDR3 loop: CASSESWQHLTYEQYF. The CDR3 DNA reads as TGTGCCAGCAGTGAATCGTGGCAGCATTTGACCTACGAGCAGTACTTC.

The chain's CDR3 is CSVPHTGTGNYGYTF. CDR3 coding DNA: TGCAGCGTTCCTCATACCGGGACGGGAAACTATGGCTACACCTTC. V is TRBV29-1 and J is TRBJ1-2, with a tentative D call TRBD1 (5 bases). This CDR3 has 15 residues. Germline lookup yields CDR1 SQVTM and CDR2 ANQGSEA. V lost 5 bases to trimming and J lost 2 bases, with 18 bases between them.

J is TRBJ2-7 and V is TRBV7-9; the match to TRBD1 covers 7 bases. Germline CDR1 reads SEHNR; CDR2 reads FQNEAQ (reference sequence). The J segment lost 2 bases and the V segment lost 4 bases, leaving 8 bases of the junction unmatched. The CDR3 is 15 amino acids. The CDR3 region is CASSSTRTGTYEQYF. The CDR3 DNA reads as TGTGCCAGCAGCTCCACTCGGACAGGAACCTACGAGCAGTACTTC.

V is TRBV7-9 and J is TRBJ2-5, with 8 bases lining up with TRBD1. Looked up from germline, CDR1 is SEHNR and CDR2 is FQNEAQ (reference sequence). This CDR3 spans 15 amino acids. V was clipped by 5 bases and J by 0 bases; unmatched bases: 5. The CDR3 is CASSPGTGNQETQYF. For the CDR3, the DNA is TGTGCCAGCAGCCCCGGGACAGGAAACCAAGAGACCCAGTACTTC.

Written as DNA, the CDR3 is TGCGCCAGCAGCTCGACTAGCGGGAGGGCCGACGAGCAGTACTTC. This sequence encodes CASSSTSGRADEQYF. The rearrangement uses TRBV4-1 and TRBJ2-7; 14 positions match TRBD2. Trimming cost V 5 bases and J 5 bases; bases outside gene matches: 5. CDR3 length: 15 residues. Per the germline V gene, CDR1 is MGHRA and CDR2 is YSYEKL.

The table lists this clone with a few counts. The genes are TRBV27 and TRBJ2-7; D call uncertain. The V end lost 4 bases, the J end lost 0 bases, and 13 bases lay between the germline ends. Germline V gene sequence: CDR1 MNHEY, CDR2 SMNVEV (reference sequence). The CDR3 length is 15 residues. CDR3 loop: CASSSPRESSYEQYF. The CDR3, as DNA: TGTGCCAGCAGTTCGCCCAGAGAAAGCTCCTACGAGCAGTACTTC.

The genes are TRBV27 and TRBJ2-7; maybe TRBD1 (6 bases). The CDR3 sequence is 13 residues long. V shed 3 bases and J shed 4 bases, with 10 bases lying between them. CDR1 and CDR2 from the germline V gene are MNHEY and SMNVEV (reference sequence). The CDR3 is CASSLGQRYEQYF. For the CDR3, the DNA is TGTGCCAGCAGTTTGGGACAACGTTACGAGCAGTACTTC.

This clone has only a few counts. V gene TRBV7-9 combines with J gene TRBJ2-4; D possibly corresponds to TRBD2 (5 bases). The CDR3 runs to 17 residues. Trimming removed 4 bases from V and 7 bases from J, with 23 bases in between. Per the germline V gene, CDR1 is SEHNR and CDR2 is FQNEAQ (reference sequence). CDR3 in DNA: TGTGCCAGCAGCTCCACCAGTGAAGAGGGTCCACGGAACATTCAGTACTTC. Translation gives CASSSTSEEGPRNIQYF.

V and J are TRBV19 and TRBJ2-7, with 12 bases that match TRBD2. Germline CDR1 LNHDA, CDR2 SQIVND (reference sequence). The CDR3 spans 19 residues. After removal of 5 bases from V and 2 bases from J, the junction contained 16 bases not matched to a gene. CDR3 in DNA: TGTGCCAGTAGTGGAGAAACCGGGACTAGCGGGCTGGGTCCCTACGAGCAGTACTTC. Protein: CASSGETGTSGLGPYEQYF. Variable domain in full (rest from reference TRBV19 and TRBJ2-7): DGGITQSPKYLFRKEGQNVTLSCEQNLNHDAMYWYRQDPGQGLRLIYYSQIVNDFQKGDIAEGYSVSREKKESFPLTVTSAQKNPTAFYLCASSGETGTSGLGPYEQYFGPGTRLTVT.

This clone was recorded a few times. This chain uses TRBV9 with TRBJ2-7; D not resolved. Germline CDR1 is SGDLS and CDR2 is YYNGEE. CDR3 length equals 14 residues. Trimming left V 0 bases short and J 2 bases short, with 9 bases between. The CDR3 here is CASSVGQETYEQYF. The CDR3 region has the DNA TGTGCCAGCAGCGTAGGGCAGGAGACCTACGAGCAGTACTTC.

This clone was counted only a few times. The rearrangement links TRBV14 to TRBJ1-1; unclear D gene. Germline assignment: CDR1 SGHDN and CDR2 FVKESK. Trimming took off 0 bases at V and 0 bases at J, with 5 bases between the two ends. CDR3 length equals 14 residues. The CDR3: CASSQEMVNTEAFF. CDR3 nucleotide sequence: TGTGCCAGCAGCCAAGAGATGGTGAACACTGAAGCTTTCTTT.

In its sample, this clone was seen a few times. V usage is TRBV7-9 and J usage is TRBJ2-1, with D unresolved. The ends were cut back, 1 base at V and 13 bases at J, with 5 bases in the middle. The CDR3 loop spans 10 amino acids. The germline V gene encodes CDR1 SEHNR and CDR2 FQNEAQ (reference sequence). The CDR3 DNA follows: TGTGCCAGCAGCTTAGGAGGTCAGTTCTTC. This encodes CASSLGGQFF.

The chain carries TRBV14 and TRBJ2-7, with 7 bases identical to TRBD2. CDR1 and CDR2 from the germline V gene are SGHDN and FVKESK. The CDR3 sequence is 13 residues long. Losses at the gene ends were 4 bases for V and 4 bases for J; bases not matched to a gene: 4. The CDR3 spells CASSLHSGYEQYF. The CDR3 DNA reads TGTGCCAGCAGCCTACATAGCGGGTACGAGCAGTACTTC.